The rows below give T cell receptor beta chains drawn from one sample of a study of blood T cell repertoires in COVID-19. Produced via immunoSEQ multiplex PCR; TCRdb's table is partial and in-frame only. Altogether fewer than 65,000 clones are present, 75% to 95% being singletons, with the ten largest covering about 3.1%. The sample taken for sequencing was peripheral blood. These receptors were taken from a man over 45 with acute or convalescent COVID-19. Each CDR3 is given with its conserved first and last residue. A D gene is named only where the DNA matches it firmly. Rows give clone size only sometimes, using once, few, many, or a class for an expanded clone.

D	size	J	V	DNA	CDR3
NA	NA	TRBJ2-3	TRBV5-6	TGTGCCAGCAGCGCGCCCGCGGGTACGCAGTATTTT	CASSAPAGTQYF
NA	NA	TRBJ2-5	TRBV18	TGTGCCAGCTCACACTCGGGTACCCAAGAGACCCAGTACTTC	CASSHSGTQETQYF
TRBD2	NA	TRBJ2-2	TRBV5-1	TGCGCCAGCAGCTCCGAGGGACTAGCCGGGGAGCTGTTTTTT	CASSSEGLAGELFF
NA	NA	TRBJ2-7	TRBV11-2	TGTGCCAGCAGCTTAGCAGGGGCGGTCTACGAGCAGTACTTC	CASSLAGAVYEQYF
NA	NA	TRBJ1-4	TRBV19	TGTGCCAGTAGTAATTCCGGCGGCCTCAATGAAAAACTGTTTTTT	CASSNSGGLNEKLFF
TRBD1	NA	TRBJ2-1	TRBV24-1	TGTGCCACCAGTGATTCAGGACAGGGCTACAATGAGCAGTTCTTC	CATSDSGQGYNEQFF
TRBD2	NA	TRBJ2-7	TRBV11-2	TGTGCCAGCAACACCCGGACTAGAGTCGAGCAGTACTTC	CASNTRTRVEQYF
NA	NA	TRBJ2-2	TRBV18	TGTGCCAGCTCACCACGCGATCAGAGGGCAGGCAACACCGGGGAGCTGTTTTTT	CASSPRDQRAGNTGELFF
NA	NA	TRBJ1-5	TRBV30	TGTGCCTGGAGTCCTCCCCGGGGAAATCAGCCCCAGCATTTT	CAWSPPRGNQPQHF
TRBD1	NA	TRBJ1-4	TRBV19	TGTGCCAGTGGGGGGGACAGGGCAGGCGAAAAACTGTTTTTT	CASGGDRAGEKLFF
NA	NA	TRBJ1-2	TRBV6-5	TGTGCCAGCAGTTACGGGAAGGGAGATGACTATGGCTACACCTTC	CASSYGKGDDYGYTF
TRBD2	NA	TRBJ2-3	TRBV2	TGTGCCAGCAGTGACCTGGGAGGGACAGATACGCAGTATTTT	CASSDLGGTDTQYF
NA	NA	TRBJ2-3	TRBV24-1	TGTGCCACCGGGGCGGAGAGCACAGATACGCAGTATTTT	CATGAESTDTQYF
NA	NA	TRBJ2-5	TRBV29-1	TGCAGCGTCCGGGACTCCGCACAAGAGACCCAGTACTTC	CSVRDSAQETQYF
NA	once	TRBJ2-3	TRBV7-3	TGTGCCAGCAGCCCGGACTTCACAGATACGCAGTATTTT	CASSPDFTDTQYF
NA	NA	TRBJ2-3	TRBV7-8	TGTGCCAGCAGCTTAAGTCTAGGCAGCACAGATACGCAGTATTTT	CASSLSLGSTDTQYF
NA	NA	TRBJ1-2	TRBV6-5	TGTGCCAGCAGTCCAAAGGCGGAGCTTGGCTACACCTTC	CASSPKAELGYTF
NA	NA	TRBJ1-1	TRBV2	TGTGCCAGCAGTGAAGGAGGCAGCATGAACACTGAAGCTTTCTTT	CASSEGGSMNTEAFF
NA	NA	TRBJ1-6	TRBV7-2	TGTGCCAGCAGCTTTTACAGGGATAATTCACCCCTCCACTTT	CASSFYRDNSPLHF
TRBD1	once	TRBJ1-2	TRBV15	TGTGCCACCAGCAGAGGCGGACAGGGGAACTATGGCTACACCTTC	CATSRGGQGNYGYTF
NA	NA	TRBJ1-3	TRBV18	TGTGCCAGCTCACCCGGACAGTCGGACTCTGGAAACACCATATATTTT	CASSPGQSDSGNTIYF
NA	NA	TRBJ2-3	TRBV19	TGTGCCAGTAGTATAACGGTGTCTAACACAGATACGCAGTATTTT	CASSITVSNTDTQYF
NA	NA	TRBJ2-2	TRBV28	TGTGCCAGCATCGGGCAGGGGACCGGGGAGCTGTTTTTT	CASIGQGTGELFF